A selection of T cell receptor beta chains follows, all from one sample in a study of T cell changes during pregnancy in multiple sclerosis. Only in-frame clones appear in the TCRdb table, and some are missing; sequencing was by immunoSEQ multiplex PCR. The table has more than 90,000 clones, roughly 90% seen once. The specimen was peripheral blood, collected in the first trimester of pregnancy. These TCRs come from a female donor with multiple sclerosis, enrolled in a pregnancy study. CDR3s include the opening cysteine and the closing phenylalanine or tryptophan. Fields, in order: V gene, J gene, D gene, clone size, CDR3 length, CDR3 protein, CDR3 DNA. The D gene is left open where the match is weak. Rows give clone size only sometimes, using once, few, many, or a class for an expanded clone.

TRBV7-2	TRBJ2-7	TRBD1	-	15	CASRPNRGEAHEQYF	TGTGCCAGCAGGCCTAACAGGGGTGAAGCCCACGAGCAGTACTTC
TRBV7-9	TRBJ1-1	-	once	14	CASSPVGAGTEAFF	TGTGCCAGCAGCCCCGTAGGGGCTGGCACTGAAGCTTTCTTT
TRBV18	TRBJ1-1	-	-	12	CASSPDSIEAFF	TGTGCCAGCTCACCGGACAGCATTGAAGCTTTCTTT
TRBV19	TRBJ1-2	TRBD1	-	14	CASSIPTGNYGYTF	TGTGCCAGTAGTATACCGACAGGGAACTATGGCTACACCTTC
TRBV5-8	TRBJ1-5	TRBD1	-	16	CASSVHRGLSNQPQHF	TGTGCCAGCAGCGTCCACAGGGGGCTTAGCAATCAGCCCCAGCATTTT
TRBV28	TRBJ1-2	-	-	13	CASSLAGNYGYTF	TGTGCCAGCAGTTTGGCAGGGAACTATGGCTACACCTTC
TRBV5-6	TRBJ2-3	-	once	11	CASSFQDTQYF	TGTGCCAGCAGCTTTCAAGATACGCAGTATTTT
TRBV5-1	TRBJ2-1	TRBD2	-	15	CASSPGTSGTDEQFF	TGCGCCAGCAGCCCTGGGACTAGCGGGACAGATGAGCAGTTCTTC
TRBV28	TRBJ2-7	-	-	12	CASSDSSGEQYF	TGTGCCAGCAGTGACTCGTCGGGTGAGCAGTACTTC
TRBV6-1	TRBJ2-2	TRBD1	-	17	CASSEGSTGGMDGELFF	TGTGCCAGCAGTGAAGGTTCTACAGGGGGCATGGACGGGGAGCTGTTTTTT
TRBV19	TRBJ2-7	TRBD2	once	14	CASSSGGATYEQYF	TGTGCCAGTAGTAGCGGGGGGGCAACCTACGAGCAGTACTTC
TRBV6-1	TRBJ1-5	TRBD1	-	16	CASSEAPGQGGQPQHF	TGTGCCAGCAGTGAAGCACCCGGACAGGGTGGACAGCCCCAGCATTTT
TRBV7-2	TRBJ1-1	TRBD1	-	16	CASSGRKKGQGMGTFF	TGTGCCAGCAGCGGTAGGAAGAAGGGACAGGGGATGGGGACTTTCTTT
TRBV28	TRBJ1-5	-	few	14	CATSLGVGHQPQHF	TGTGCAACATCCTTAGGGGTAGGGCATCAGCCCCAGCATTTT
TRBV19	TRBJ2-1	-	-	16	CASSMSELRGYNEQFF	TGTGCCAGTAGTATGTCTGAGCTACGGGGCTACAATGAGCAGTTCTTC
TRBV2	TRBJ1-5	TRBD1	-	13	CASNPRGTQPQHF	TGTGCCAGCAACCCCAGGGGGACTCAGCCCCAGCATTTT
TRBV5-1	TRBJ2-7	TRBD1	-	15	CASSLAGQGTYEQYF	TGCGCCAGCAGCTTGGCAGGACAGGGTACCTACGAGCAGTACTTC
TRBV7-9	TRBJ1-2	-	-	14	CASPRGGVQNGYTF	TGTGCCAGCCCTCGCGGGGGGGTTCAAAACGGCTACACCTTC
TRBV19	TRBJ2-3	TRBD2	-	15	CASSIDPSGVDTQYF	TGTGCCAGTAGTATAGATCCCAGCGGGGTAGATACGCAGTATTTT
TRBV29-1	TRBJ2-4	TRBD2	-	16	CSVGALAGVAKNIQYF	TGCAGCGTTGGGGCACTAGCGGGAGTTGCCAAAAACATTCAGTACTTC
TRBV19	TRBJ1-1	TRBD1	-	16	CASSKPGQGKGTEAFF	TGTGCCAGTAGTAAACCGGGACAGGGTAAAGGGACTGAAGCTTTCTTT
TRBV19	TRBJ2-1	TRBD1	-	16	CASSNPGDRVHNEQFF	TGTGCCAGTAGTAATCCCGGGGACAGGGTCCACAATGAGCAGTTCTTC
TRBV4-2	TRBJ1-2	-	-	15	CASSLRGGPNYGYTF	TGTGCCAGCAGCCTAAGGGGGGGGCCTAACTATGGCTACACCTTC
TRBV29-1	TRBJ2-1	-	-	10	CSVVSYEQFF	TGCAGCGTTGTTAGCTATGAGCAGTTCTTC
TRBV7-9	TRBJ2-7	-	few	13	CASSLTDPYEQYF	TGTGCCAGCAGCTTAACAGATCCCTACGAGCAGTACTTC
TRBV10-3	TRBJ1-1	-	-	15	CAISESGGLTAEAFF	TGTGCCATCAGTGAGTCCGGGGGTTTGACGGCTGAAGCTTTCTTT
TRBV27	TRBJ2-7	-	-	16	CASSYRHLNSGAEQYF	TGTGCCAGCAGTTACCGACACTTAAATAGCGGCGCCGAGCAGTACTTC
TRBV15	TRBJ1-1	-	-	16	CATSRGTEHMNTEAFF	TGTGCCACCAGCAGAGGGACAGAACACATGAACACTGAAGCTTTCTTT
TRBV19	TRBJ1-2	TRBD1	-	16	CASSLTPGGLNYGYTF	TGTGCCAGTAGTCTAACGCCAGGGGGACTTAACTATGGCTACACCTTC
TRBV6-5	TRBJ2-1	TRBD1	-	13	CASSWDRANEQFF	TGTGCCAGCAGTTGGGACAGGGCAAATGAGCAGTTCTTC
TRBV19	TRBJ2-1	-	-	13	CASSSAPYNEQFF	TGTGCCAGTAGTAGCGCCCCCTACAATGAGCAGTTCTTC
TRBV2	TRBJ1-5	TRBD1	-	15	CASSVRDRGNQPQHF	TGTGCCAGCAGTGTCCGGGACAGGGGGAATCAGCCCCAGCATTTT
TRBV25-1	TRBJ1-4	-	-	14	CASQDSSPNEKLFF	TGTGCCAGTCAAGACAGTTCGCCTAATGAAAAACTGTTTTTT
TRBV27	TRBJ1-4	-	-	14	CASRSARWNEKLFF	TGTGCCAGCCGGTCAGCCAGGTGGAATGAAAAACTGTTTTTT
TRBV5-1	TRBJ2-3	-	-	12	CASTNRADTQYF	TGCGCCAGCACCAATCGGGCAGATACGCAGTATTTT
TRBV5-4	TRBJ2-5	-	few	14	CASSSGQIQETQYF	TGTGCCAGCAGCTCTGGACAGATCCAAGAGACCCAGTACTTC
TRBV9	TRBJ2-7	TRBD2	-	14	CASSPSGSPYEQYF	TGTGCCAGCAGCCCTAGCGGGAGCCCCTACGAGCAGTACTTC
TRBV15	TRBJ1-5	-	-	15	CATSWGIDSNQPQHF	TGTGCCACCAGCTGGGGCATTGATAGCAATCAGCCCCAGCATTTT
TRBV25-1	TRBJ2-7	-	-	11	CASSRAYEQYF	TGTGCCAGCAGCAGGGCCTACGAGCAGTACTTC
TRBV19	TRBJ2-7	TRBD1	-	15	CASSVGTGGTYEQYF	TGTGCCAGTAGCGTCGGGACAGGGGGGACCTACGAGCAGTACTTC
TRBV5-1	TRBJ1-4	-	-	15	CASSLVPGTNEKLFF	TGCGCCAGCAGCTTGGTTCCAGGGACTAATGAAAAACTGTTTTTT
TRBV27	TRBJ1-2	-	-	15	CASRERGAANYGYTF	TGTGCCAGCAGAGAACGGGGAGCTGCTAACTATGGCTACACCTTC
TRBV6-5	TRBJ2-7	TRBD1	-	13	CASRTGGSYEQYF	TGTGCCAGTCGGACAGGCGGCTCCTACGAGCAGTACTTC
TRBV9	TRBJ1-2	-	-	14	CASSVADSNYGYTF	TGTGCCAGCAGCGTAGCGGACTCGAACTATGGCTACACCTTC
TRBV18	TRBJ1-1	TRBD1	-	16	CASSPKRGQTNTEAFF	TGTGCCAGCTCACCAAAACGGGGACAGACGAACACTGAAGCTTTCTTT
TRBV5-1	TRBJ2-1	-	-	16	CASSLVVGGSYNEQFF	TGCGCCAGCAGCTTGGTGGTCGGCGGCTCCTACAATGAGCAGTTCTTC
TRBV28	TRBJ2-2	-	-	14	CASKVGSKTGELFF	TGTGCCAGCAAAGTTGGGAGTAAGACCGGGGAGCTGTTTTTT
TRBV7-3	TRBJ2-1	-	-	13	CASSLQGYNEQFF	TGTGCCAGCAGCTTACAGGGGTACAATGAGCAGTTCTTC
TRBV9	TRBJ2-1	-	few	15	CASSRETRPPNEQFF	TGTGCCAGCAGCCGGGAGACTAGACCCCCCAATGAGCAGTTCTTC
TRBV4-1	TRBJ2-3	-	-	17	CASSQGILASSTDTQYF	TGCGCCAGCAGCCAAGGAATCTTGGCTAGCTCCACAGATACGCAGTATTTT
TRBV18	TRBJ2-1	TRBD2	-	17	CASSPEMGLAGVDEQFF	TGTGCCAGCTCACCTGAGATGGGACTAGCGGGAGTGGATGAGCAGTTCTTC
TRBV5-1	TRBJ2-6	-	-	15	CASSLFGSGANVLTF	TGCGCCAGCAGCTTGTTCGGCTCTGGGGCCAACGTCCTGACTTTC
TRBV30	TRBJ2-1	TRBD2	-	15	CAWSGGLAGGNEQFF	TGTGCCTGGAGTGGGGGACTAGCGGGAGGCAATGAGCAGTTCTTC
TRBV18	TRBJ1-1	-	-	17	CASSPLLGGSSNTEAFF	TGTGCCAGCTCACCACTTCTAGGGGGTAGCTCGAACACTGAAGCTTTCTTT
TRBV6-5	TRBJ2-2	TRBD1	-	15	CASSYGQGTAGELFF	TGTGCCAGCAGTTACGGACAGGGGACGGCCGGGGAGCTGTTTTTT
TRBV4-1	TRBJ2-3	TRBD2	-	17	CASSPILLAASTDTQYF	TGCGCCAGCAGCCCAATTCTTCTAGCGGCTAGCACAGATACGCAGTATTTT
TRBV19	TRBJ2-1	-	-	14	CASSIDNSYNEQFF	TGTGCCAGTAGTATCGATAACAGCTACAATGAGCAGTTCTTC
TRBV7-3	TRBJ2-1	TRBD1	-	15	CASSLTPTGGNEQFF	TGTGCCAGCAGCTTAACCCCGACAGGGGGCAATGAGCAGTTCTTC
TRBV2	TRBJ2-1	-	once	13	CASSEYAQNEQFF	TGTGCCAGCAGTGAATATGCCCAGAATGAGCAGTTCTTC
TRBV5-1	TRBJ2-2	TRBD2	-	17	CASKQKPSGQGTGELFF	TGCGCCAGCAAACAGAAGCCTAGCGGCCAGGGTACCGGGGAGCTGTTTTTT